This T cell receptor (beta chain) originates from a study of cytomegalovirus exposure and HLA in healthy donors. 13 Jbeta primers and 60 Vbeta primers were used for the PCR. Profiled with immunoSEQ multiplex PCR; TCRdb holds only in-frame clones, not every one. The profile shows fewer than 90,000 clones, around 76% of them singletons. Concerning this clone: Its specificity is not known.

Study-wide results and limits: Many donors carried some public TCRs, although rarity characterized most TCR sequences. Per a later analysis, HLA-associated TCR beta chains showed more clonal expansion than other, equally common TCR beta chains.

The source is a man aged 30-40 years in good health and CMV-seropositive. Sequencing was carried out using PBMCs.

CDR3 region: CASSPTGNYEQYF. The DNA of the CDR3 is TGTGCCAGCAGCCCGACAGGGAATTACGAGCAGTACTTC. The V and J genes are TRBV13 and TRBJ2-7; 7 bases agree with TRBD1. Unmatched junction bases numbered 5, after V lost 5 bases and J lost 4 bases. CDR3 length equals 13 residues. Germline V gene data show CDR1 as PRHDT and CDR2 as FYEKMQ (reference sequence).